The rows below give T cell receptor beta chains drawn from one sample of a study of PD-L1 blockade in urothelial cancer. TCRdb's table, derived via immunoSEQ multiplex PCR, lists solely in-frame clones and lacks some. Of about 76,000 clones listed, around 90% are singletons. Sequenced material: PBMCs, taken around atezolizumab (anti-PD-L1) treatment. These receptors came from a woman of 80 years or more with urothelial cancer. Both conserved end residues are part of each CDR3. The order of the fields is J gene, V gene, clone size, D gene, CDR3 protein. A D gene is named only where the DNA matches it firmly. Clone size is given for some rows only: seen once, a few or many times, or a class if the clone is expanded.

J gene: TRBJ2-1
V gene: TRBV19
clone size: -
D gene: TRBD2
CDR3 protein: CASIQSGGNNEQFF

J gene: TRBJ1-5
V gene: TRBV19
clone size: -
D gene: TRBD1
CDR3 protein: CASSRGDRGQGQPQHF

J gene: TRBJ1-4
V gene: TRBV9
clone size: -
D gene: -
CDR3 protein: CASSTLGGPGEKLFF

J gene: TRBJ2-1
V gene: TRBV25-1
clone size: -
D gene: -
CDR3 protein: CASSDQLGGNEQFF

J gene: TRBJ2-7
V gene: TRBV7-2
clone size: -
D gene: TRBD2
CDR3 protein: CASSARTSGRIEQYF

J gene: TRBJ1-5
V gene: TRBV30
clone size: -
D gene: TRBD1
CDR3 protein: CAWSAPGQGWGNQPQHF

J gene: TRBJ2-1
V gene: TRBV7-2
clone size: -
D gene: TRBD2
CDR3 protein: CASSTSAGVEQFF

J gene: TRBJ2-5
V gene: TRBV2
clone size: -
D gene: -
CDR3 protein: CASRFLQGQETQYF

J gene: TRBJ1-1
V gene: TRBV5-5
clone size: -
D gene: -
CDR3 protein: CASRMSGKDTEAFF

J gene: TRBJ2-2
V gene: TRBV18
clone size: -
D gene: TRBD1
CDR3 protein: CASSPTGQPARAGELFF

J gene: TRBJ1-1
V gene: TRBV11-1
clone size: -
D gene: -
CDR3 protein: CASSLAAGTEAFF

J gene: TRBJ2-1
V gene: TRBV6-1
clone size: -
D gene: TRBD2
CDR3 protein: CASLIAGRGEQFF

J gene: TRBJ2-7
V gene: TRBV5-4
clone size: -
D gene: TRBD2
CDR3 protein: CASSATSGPTYEQYF

J gene: TRBJ2-6
V gene: TRBV29-1
clone size: -
D gene: -
CDR3 protein: CSVGQASSGANVLTF

J gene: TRBJ2-5
V gene: TRBV5-6
clone size: -
D gene: -
CDR3 protein: CASSLVTGETQYF

J gene: TRBJ1-4
V gene: TRBV2
clone size: -
D gene: -
CDR3 protein: CASSGNSEKLFF

J gene: TRBJ2-5
V gene: TRBV10-3
clone size: -
D gene: TRBD1
CDR3 protein: CATHEGARKETQYF

J gene: TRBJ2-2
V gene: TRBV5-1
clone size: -
D gene: TRBD1
CDR3 protein: CASSITGTGLTGELFF

J gene: TRBJ1-5
V gene: TRBV15
clone size: -
D gene: TRBD1
CDR3 protein: CATSRGGTVPNQPQHF

J gene: TRBJ1-2
V gene: TRBV30
clone size: -
D gene: TRBD1
CDR3 protein: CAWSLGGRTNYGYTF

J gene: TRBJ2-1
V gene: TRBV7-3
clone size: -
D gene: TRBD1
CDR3 protein: CASSPRTGEGGYNEQFF

J gene: TRBJ1-2
V gene: TRBV2
clone size: -
D gene: TRBD1
CDR3 protein: CASSPDRDPNYGYTF

J gene: TRBJ1-3
V gene: TRBV21-1
clone size: -
D gene: -
CDR3 protein: CASSKGSGGLSPHRNTIYF

J gene: TRBJ2-2
V gene: TRBV27
clone size: -
D gene: -
CDR3 protein: CASSLTTTGRTGELFF

J gene: TRBJ2-7
V gene: TRBV28
clone size: -
D gene: -
CDR3 protein: CASSLYQGLSGEQYF

J gene: TRBJ2-3
V gene: TRBV9
clone size: -
D gene: TRBD2
CDR3 protein: CASSVSPRGEDTQYF

J gene: TRBJ2-5
V gene: TRBV14
clone size: once
D gene: -
CDR3 protein: CASSQDRGETQYF

J gene: TRBJ1-2
V gene: TRBV9
clone size: -
D gene: -
CDR3 protein: CASSDTGGHGYTF

J gene: TRBJ2-5
V gene: TRBV21-1
clone size: -
D gene: -
CDR3 protein: CASSASSRLAGRETQYF

J gene: TRBJ2-1
V gene: TRBV18
clone size: -
D gene: TRBD1
CDR3 protein: CASSPGQGGYNEQFF

J gene: TRBJ2-2
V gene: TRBV5-1
clone size: -
D gene: TRBD1
CDR3 protein: CASSAGQGSTGELFF

J gene: TRBJ2-3
V gene: TRBV5-6
clone size: -
D gene: TRBD2
CDR3 protein: CASSPRGLAGATDTQYF

J gene: TRBJ2-3
V gene: TRBV7-7
clone size: -
D gene: TRBD1
CDR3 protein: CASSLDEGAVQYF

J gene: TRBJ2-5
V gene: TRBV15
clone size: -
D gene: -
CDR3 protein: CATSRGGAQGETQYF

J gene: TRBJ1-3
V gene: TRBV14
clone size: -
D gene: -
CDR3 protein: CASSDYSGNTIYF

J gene: TRBJ2-1
V gene: TRBV2
clone size: -
D gene: -
CDR3 protein: CASNTGRAVGEQFF

J gene: TRBJ1-4
V gene: TRBV30
clone size: -
D gene: -
CDR3 protein: CAFDRSSPNEKLFF

J gene: TRBJ2-1
V gene: TRBV19
clone size: -
D gene: -
CDR3 protein: CASSIGAAYNEQFF

J gene: TRBJ1-1
V gene: TRBV6-5
clone size: -
D gene: TRBD1
CDR3 protein: CASSWRQGAEAFF

J gene: TRBJ1-1
V gene: TRBV5-8
clone size: -
D gene: -
CDR3 protein: CASKPEWRLNTEAFF

J gene: TRBJ2-1
V gene: TRBV5-4
clone size: -
D gene: TRBD1
CDR3 protein: CASTTGTDYNEQFF

J gene: TRBJ2-1
V gene: TRBV15
clone size: few
D gene: TRBD2
CDR3 protein: CATSTSAGGYNEQFF

J gene: TRBJ1-1
V gene: TRBV6-5
clone size: -
D gene: -
CDR3 protein: CASSQQGGNTEAFF

J gene: TRBJ2-1
V gene: TRBV6-5
clone size: -
D gene: -
CDR3 protein: CASSNNYHQQFF

J gene: TRBJ2-7
V gene: TRBV27
clone size: -
D gene: TRBD1
CDR3 protein: CASRTNRDSRLEQYF

J gene: TRBJ2-4
V gene: TRBV27
clone size: -
D gene: TRBD2
CDR3 protein: CASSLSSGRPKNIQYF

J gene: TRBJ2-2
V gene: TRBV19
clone size: -
D gene: -
CDR3 protein: CASSRDTNTGELFF

J gene: TRBJ1-2
V gene: TRBV7-9
clone size: -
D gene: -
CDR3 protein: CATSPRQGESRGGYTF

J gene: TRBJ2-3
V gene: TRBV27
clone size: -
D gene: TRBD2
CDR3 protein: CASSLSAGRDVEDTQYF